Below are 11 T cell receptor beta chains sequenced from a single sample in a study of T cell changes during pregnancy in multiple sclerosis. Assay used: immunoSEQ multiplex PCR; TCRdb lists only in-frame clones, some missing. Among 40,000 to 60,000 clones listed, over 80% were seen once. The sample was CD4+ T cells from peripheral blood mononuclear cells, taken in the third trimester of pregnancy. These receptors were taken from a female donor with multiple sclerosis, enrolled in a pregnancy study.

The chain couples TRBV15 to TRBJ2-5; 12 nucleotides agree with TRBD2. Germline V CDR1 and CDR2: LNHNV, YYDKDF (reference sequence). CDR3 size: 17 residues. V was pared by 0 bases and J by 4 bases, with 6 bases of the junction left unmatched. The CDR3 DNA reads as TGTGCCACCAGCAGAGAACCCCTGGGACTAGCGGGAGAGACCCAGTACTTC. This translates into CATSREPLGLAGETQYF.

The V call is TRBV28, the J call TRBJ1-1; D not resolved. With 6 bases removed from V and 10 bases from J, the gap between germline ends came to 9 bases. CDR3 length equals 10 residues. In germline, CDR1 is MDHEN, CDR2 SYDVKM. The CDR3 loop is CASSRVGAFF. CDR3 DNA: TGTGCCAGCAGCCGGGTCGGAGCTTTCTTT.

The chain joins TRBV2 to TRBJ1-3; the match to TRBD1 covers 10 bases. The CDR3 sequence is 17 residues long. The V gene end was trimmed by 7 bases and the J gene end by 0 bases; junction bases not matched to a gene: 9. CDR1 and CDR2 (germline): SNHLY, FYNNEI. The CDR3 region has the DNA TGTGCCAGCACGGGGGACAGGGGACCAGTCTCTGGAAACACCATATATTTT. This translates into CASTGDRGPVSGNTIYF.

The chain combines TRBV28 with TRBJ1-3, with TRBD1 as a possible D gene (6 bases). Per germline, CDR1 MDHEN and CDR2 SYDVKM. The CDR3 extends over 15 amino acids. Trimming shortened V by 2 bases and J by 0 bases, and 8 bases separated the two germline ends. CDR3 amino acids: CASSLGGSSGNTIYF. Here the CDR3 DNA reads TGTGCCAGCAGTTTAGGGGGCTCCTCTGGAAACACCATATATTTT.

Here the CDR3 reads CASRSQGQWSEAFF. The DNA of the CDR3 is TGTGCCAGCAGAAGCCAGGGTCAGTGGTCTGAAGCTTTCTTT. J is TRBJ1-1 and V is TRBV2; weak D call: TRBD1 (5 bases). The germline V gene has CDR1 SNHLY and CDR2 FYNNEI. V dropped 6 bases and J dropped 6 bases, with 17 bases sitting between them. The CDR3 sequence is 14 residues long.

The chain couples TRBV11-3 to TRBJ2-7, with a possible D match to TRBD1 (6 bases). V was cut by 8 bases and J by 2 bases, with 19 bases left in between. Germline V gives CDR1 SGHNT, CDR2 YENEEA. The length of the CDR3 is 15 residues. CDR3 protein: CASRPRQGLPYEQYF. The CDR3 nucleotides are TGTGCCAGCCGGCCCCGGCAGGGGCTCCCCTACGAGCAGTACTTC.

Here the CDR3 DNA reads TGTGCCAGCAGACAGACATTGAACACTGAAGCTTTCTTT. This encodes CASRQTLNTEAFF. The rearrangement uses TRBV28 and TRBJ1-1, with D uncertain. This CDR3 has 13 residues. Deletions cut 6 bases from V and 0 bases from J, with 8 bases between. Per germline, CDR1 MDHEN and CDR2 SYDVKM. Full variable domain (outside the CDR3, taken from reference TRBV28 and TRBJ1-1): DVKVTQSSRYLVKRTGEKVFLECVQDMDHENMFWYRQDPGLGLRLIYFSYDVKMKEKGDIPEGYSVSREKKERFSLILESASTNQTSMYLCASRQTLNTEAFFGQGTRLTVV.

The V and J genes are TRBV9 and TRBJ1-2; D unresolved. Germline CDR1 and CDR2: SGDLS and YYNGEE. CDR3 length: 16 residues. V lost 0 bases to trimming and J lost 0 bases, with 12 bases between them. DNA for the CDR3: TGTGCCAGCAGCGTAGAATTAGGACTGTCTAACTATGGCTACACCTTC. Protein product: CASSVELGLSNYGYTF.

The V gene is TRBV28, the J gene TRBJ2-6; 7 bases map to TRBD2. The CDR3 is made up of 16 amino acids. The germline V gene has CDR1 MDHEN and CDR2 SYDVKM. Unmatched junction bases numbered 5, after V lost 6 bases and J lost 0 bases. The CDR3 sequence is CASRRRGSSGANVLTF. CDR3 nucleotide sequence: TGTGCCAGCAGACGTCGCGGGAGCTCTGGGGCCAACGTCCTGACTTTC. The whole variable domain, remainder taken from reference TRBV28 and TRBJ2-6, is DVKVTQSSRYLVKRTGEKVFLECVQDMDHENMFWYRQDPGLGLRLIYFSYDVKMKEKGDIPEGYSVSREKKERFSLILESASTNQTSMYLCASRRRGSSGANVLTFGAGSRLTVL.

This chain links TRBV5-4 with TRBJ2-4; TRBD1 agrees at 7 bases. The trim removed 3 bases at V and 6 bases at J, leaving 9 bases unmatched. This CDR3 comprises 15 residues. The V gene's germline CDR1 is SGHNT and CDR2 YYREEE (reference sequence). The CDR3 loop reads CASSSGTAPINIQYF. CDR3 DNA sequence: TGTGCCAGCAGCTCCGGGACAGCCCCCATAAACATTCAGTACTTC. The full variable domain, in which reference TRBV5-4 and TRBJ2-4 provide the parts outside the CDR3, is ETGVTQSPTHLIKTRGQQVTLRCSSQSGHNTVSWYQQALGQGPQFIFQYYREEENGRGNFPPRFSGLQFPNYSSELNVNALELDDSALYLCASSSGTAPINIQYFGAGTRLSVL.

The chain couples TRBV6-5 to TRBJ2-1, with TRBD2 matching 9 bases. CDR3 length equals 14 residues. V lost 2 bases and J lost 9; bases outside the gene matches: 5. Germline CDR1 and CDR2: MNHEY and SVGAGI. In DNA form, the CDR3 reads TGTGCCAGCAGTTACGGGCTAGCGGGAATTGAGCAGTTCTTC. Residues: CASSYGLAGIEQFF.